This entry lists 6 T cell receptor beta chains sequenced from one sample in a study of tumor-infiltrating lymphocytes in primary liver carcinoma. The authors made TCR beta cDNA from roughly 480 ng total RNA with a constant-region primer. Slightly modified ARM-PCR with three nested multiplex PCR rounds yielded TCR beta libraries. The two initial PCR rounds, around 11 cycles each, used TRBV1-TRBV30 forward and C-beta reverse primers. TCRdb independently ran MiXCR on the multiplex PCR reads; one entry per CDR3 protein. Here the sample spans some 190,000 distinct CDR3 sequences, approximately 86% being singletons. Bulk tissue was left unsorted, and RNA and DNA were co-extracted from about 19-30 mg of it. Sequencing used tumor tissue from primary liver carcinoma. The source of these receptors is a man in his forties with primary liver carcinoma and hepatitis B virus infection.

Of note for this clonotype: Being one base from a much bigger clone, this may be a read error. The chain has TRBV7-9 and TRBJ2-1; TRBD2 matches 10 bases. CDR1 and CDR2 (germline): SEHNR, FQNEAQ (reference sequence). This CDR3 contains 15 residues. Here the CDR3 DNA reads TGTGTCAGCAGCTTATCTCCAGCGGGAGGGAGTGAGCAGTTCTTC. Translated, it gives CVSSLSPAGGSEQFF.

Notes on this clonotype: One junction end does not reproduce the germline sequence, and a read error may be involved. J is TRBJ2-7 and V is TRBV11-2; weak D call: TRBD2 (7 bases). There are 15 residues in the CDR3. Germline V lookup: CDR1 SGHAT, CDR2 FQNNGV. CDR3 residues: CASRQETGGSYDQYF. The CDR3 bases are TGTGCCAGCAGGCAAGAGACGGGGGGCTCCTACGACCAGTACTTC. The full variable domain, in which reference TRBV11-2 and TRBJ2-7 provide the parts outside the CDR3, is EAGVAQSPRYKIIEKRQSVAFWCNPISGHATLYWYQQILGQGPKLLIQFQNNGVVDDSQLPKDRFSAERLKGVDSTLKIQPAKLEDSAVYLCASRQETGGSYDQYFGPGTRLTVT.

The chain employs TRBV4-2 and TRBJ2-2; D gene ambiguous. Trimming pared 0 bases from V and 12 bases from J, leaving 14 bases between. The CDR3 is made up of 14 amino acids. In germline, CDR1 is LGHNA, CDR2 YNFKEQ. DNA of the CDR3: TGTGCCAGCAGCCAAGATCAGATGGAAGGGAAGCTGTTTTTT. Translation gives CASSQDQMEGKLFF.

This clonotype came up once. A junction end diverges from the germline sequence, so it may reflect a read error. This chain joins TRBV5-6 and TRBJ2-2; the match to TRBD2 covers 8 bases. CDR1 is SGHDT and CDR2 is YYEEEE in the germline V gene. The CDR3 is 17 residues long. The CDR3 sequence: CASSLWGLVQTTGELFF. The CDR3 DNA reads as TGTGCCAGCAGCTTATGGGGACTAGTGCAGACAACCGGGGAGTTGTTTTTT.

V is TRBV29-1 and J is TRBJ2-5, with a weak D call TRBD1 (5 bases). V lost 0 bases and J lost 11, with 19 bases in between. In germline, CDR1 is SQVTM, CDR2 ANQGSEA. The CDR3 is 14 amino acids. CDR3 sequence: CSVEDVGQGENQYF. CDR3 in DNA: TGCAGCGTTGAAGATGTAGGACAAGGAGAGAATCAGTACTTC. The complete variable domain, with remaining parts taken from reference TRBV29-1 and TRBJ2-5, reads SAVISQKPSRDICQRGTSLTIQCQVDSQVTMMFWYRQQPGQSLTLIATANQGSEATYESGFVIDKFPISRPNLTFSTLTVSNMSPEDSSIYLCSVEDVGQGENQYFGPGTRLLVL.

Concerning this clonotype: At one end, the junction sequence differs from germline, possibly due to a read error. The rearrangement joins TRBV29-1 to TRBJ2-3; D could derive from TRBD1 or TRBD2 (5 bases each). CDR1 and CDR2 (germline): SQVTM, ANQGSEA. The CDR3 is 15 amino acids. The CDR3 coding sequence is TGCAGCGTTGAGGGGACCCCGGGAATCACAGATACACAGTATTTT. This gives the protein CSVEGTPGITDTQYF.